These T cell receptor beta chains were read from a single sample in a study of blood T cell repertoires in COVID-19. TCRdb keeps only in-frame clones here, not all; method: immunoSEQ multiplex PCR. The sample has fewer than 50,000 clones, less than 90% seen once. Source material: peripheral blood. The receptor set was obtained from a man in his 60s with COVID-19, enrolled during active disease. CDR3s include the opening cysteine and the closing phenylalanine or tryptophan. The D gene is left open where the match is weak. Rows may omit the clone size; those that give it use once, few, many or a size class.

j_call clone_size d_call v_call cdr3_nt cdr3_aa
TRBJ1-5 - - TRBV7-9 TGTGCCAGCAGCATGACAGACCCTGGCAATCAGCCCCAGCATTTT CASSMTDPGNQPQHF
TRBJ1-1 - - TRBV2 TGTGCCAGCAGTGAACTTGCCGGGGGGTACACTGAAGCTTTCTTT CASSELAGGYTEAFF
TRBJ2-1 - TRBD2 TRBV6-5 TGTGCCAGCAGTTACTCGACTAGCGGGGTTAATGAGCAGTTCTTC CASSYSTSGVNEQFF
TRBJ2-6 - - TRBV5-1 TGCGCCAGCAGCTTGGAAGTCAGTCGGGAGCTCCTGACTTTC CASSLEVSRELLTF
TRBJ2-1 - - TRBV11-2 TGTGCCAGCAGCTTAGTCGGGACTCTAGTCGGAAGGGGATACAATGAGCAGTTCTTC CASSLVGTLVGRGYNEQFF
TRBJ2-7 once - TRBV6-4 TGTGCCAGCAGTGGCGGGGTCCGCCGGAGAGAGCAGTACTTC CASSGGVRRREQYF
TRBJ1-2 few TRBD1 TRBV6-6 TGTGCCAGCAGTTTATCAGGGGGCCTTAACTATGGCTACACCTTC CASSLSGGLNYGYTF
TRBJ1-2 - - TRBV6-5 TGTGCCAGCTCCTTGGGGGGGCATGGCTACACCTTC CASSLGGHGYTF
TRBJ2-5 once - TRBV2 TGTGCCAGCAGCTACCGGGAGACCCAGTACTTC CASSYRETQYF
TRBJ1-6 - TRBD1 TRBV18 TGTGCCAGCTCACTCATGACAGGGAGCTCCTATAATTCACCCCTCCACTTT CASSLMTGSSYNSPLHF
TRBJ1-5 - - TRBV10-1 TGCGCCAGCAGCTCAGGAACAGGCAATCAGCCCCAGCATTTT CASSSGTGNQPQHF
TRBJ1-2 - TRBD1 TRBV19 TGTGCCAGTAGTCTCGCGGGACAGGCGATCTATGGCTACACCTTC CASSLAGQAIYGYTF
TRBJ2-7 - - TRBV19 TGTGCCAGTAGTATAGCCGGGTCCTCCTACGAGCAGTACTTC CASSIAGSSYEQYF
TRBJ1-2 - TRBD1 TRBV6-5 TGTGCCAGCAGCCCCCGGGAAACAGGGGAACGTGGCTACACCTTC CASSPRETGERGYTF
TRBJ1-1 - TRBD1 TRBV12-3/TRBV12-4 TGTGCCAGCAGGGGACAGTTGAACACTGAAGCTTTCTTT CASRGQLNTEAFF
TRBJ1-5 - - TRBV2 TGTGCCAGCAGTGATGAGGGACTAGGATCCAATCAGCCCCAGCATTTT CASSDEGLGSNQPQHF
TRBJ1-3 once - TRBV7-9 TGTGCCAGCAGCTTAGCCTCAGGAGGAAACACCATATATTTT CASSLASGGNTIYF
TRBJ2-5 - - TRBV28 TGTGCCAGCAGAAAAACAGGGTTCCAAGAGACCCAGTACTTC CASRKTGFQETQYF
TRBJ1-4 once - TRBV6-5 TGTGCCAGCAGGCTTCGGGCTAATGAAAAACTGTTTTTT CASRLRANEKLFF
TRBJ1-6 - TRBD1 TRBV7-8 TGTGCCAGCAGCTTATCGGGACAGGGGAATAATTCACCCCTCCACTTT CASSLSGQGNNSPLHF
TRBJ2-5 - - TRBV12-3/TRBV12-4 TGTGCCAGCAGAAACCCAGGGACCCAGTACTTC CASRNPGTQYF
TRBJ1-1 - - TRBV18 TGTGCCAGCTCACCACGTCGGGAGTTTGAAGCTTTCTTT CASSPRREFEAFF
TRBJ1-1 - - TRBV28 TGTGCCAGCATATATGGTCGGAGGAACACTGAAGCTTTCTTT CASIYGRRNTEAFF
TRBJ2-7 - - TRBV5-1 TGCGCCAGCAGCTTCTCTTCGGGGTCTGGGTCCTACGAGCAGTACTTC CASSFSSGSGSYEQYF
TRBJ2-1 - TRBD2 TRBV6-2/TRBV6-3 TGTGCCAGCAGTTTCCTAGCGGTAGCAAACAATGAGCAGTTCTTC CASSFLAVANNEQFF
TRBJ2-3 - - TRBV6-2/TRBV6-3 TGTGCCAGCAGTTACCGAGATTTCACAGATACGCAGTATTTT CASSYRDFTDTQYF
TRBJ2-5 - - TRBV28 TGTGCCAGCCAGCAGGGCCAAGAGACCCAGTACTTC CASQQGQETQYF
TRBJ1-1 - - TRBV5-4 TGTGCCAGCAGCTCCCTGGGGGCAGTGAACACTGAAGCTTTCTTT CASSSLGAVNTEAFF
TRBJ1-4 - - TRBV3-1/TRBV3-2 TGTGCCAGCAGCCACGCTAGTCGGGGTGAAAAACTGTTTTTT CASSHASRGEKLFF